Below are 18 T cell receptor beta chains sequenced from a single sample in a study of beta chain features in type 1 diabetes (dated by TCRdb to 2017 to 2018). The library was made by the immunoSEQ multiplex PCR assay. The entire amount of isolated RNA was reverse transcribed using the High Capacity cDNA Reverse Transcription Kit, so the sequenced TCRB transcripts were expressed ones. TCRdb took this table from immuneACCESS and kept in-frame rearrangements with V and J called. Such tables lack part of the clones; where checked against another copy, unresolved V genes explain under half of the gap, and the rest is unexplained. This sample is represented by some 660,000 clones; 11% to 15% of them were singletons. The ten top clones hold 0.035% to 0.045% of the sample. Their antigens remain unidentified. General study outcomes and caveats: Type 1 diabetes patients showed a moderate but significant shortening of TCRB CDR3 length in all four CD4+ subsets.

Sequencing was carried out using naive CD4+ T cells from blood. The cell subset or site label corresponds to: true naive CD4+ T cells. The receptors were sampled from a man between 18 and 35 years old with type 1 diabetes.

This clone was seen only a few times. V gene TRBV9 combines with J gene TRBJ2-5; no clear D gene. This CDR3 comprises 14 residues. Germline V CDR1 and CDR2: SGDLS, YYNGEE. V was shortened by 0 bases and J by 4 bases, with 10 bases between the two germline ends. CDR3 sequence: CASSVGAGPETQYF. The DNA for the CDR3 is TGTGCCAGCAGCGTAGGGGCAGGACCAGAGACCCAGTACTTC.

This clone was detected only a few times. This chain links TRBV5-1 with TRBJ2-2; D not resolved. CDR3 length: 14 residues. Deletions cut 0 bases from V and 6 bases from J, with 9 bases between. CDR1 is SGHRS and CDR2 is YFSETQ in the germline V gene. Here the CDR3 reads CASSLAQLAGELFF. In nucleotides, the CDR3 is TGCGCCAGCAGCTTGGCCCAACTGGCCGGGGAGCTGTTTTTT. Variable domain in full (rest from reference TRBV5-1 and TRBJ2-2): KAGVTQTPRYLIKTRGQQVTLSCSPISGHRSVSWYQQTPGQGLQFLFEYFSETQRNKGNFPGRFSGRQFSNSRSEMNVSTLELGDSALYLCASSLAQLAGELFFGEGSRLTVL.

The CDR3 DNA is TGTGCCAGCAGCGAGGCACACAATGAGCAGTTCTTC. It is translated as CASSEAHNEQFF. The V gene is TRBV6-5, the J gene TRBJ2-1; D is ambiguous. CDR1 is MNHEY and CDR2 is SVGAGI in the germline V gene. CDR3 length: 12 residues. Trimming removed 6 bases at V and 5 bases at J, with 8 bases between.

This clone has a handful of counts. This sequence joins TRBV18 and TRBJ2-7; 13 nucleotides match TRBD2. Per germline, CDR1 KGHSH and CDR2 LQKENI. Trimming cost V 8 bases and J 7 bases; bases outside gene matches: 2. The CDR3 spans 12 residues. The CDR3 sequence: CASTGLAGEQYF. The CDR3 DNA reads TGTGCCAGCACGGGACTAGCGGGAGAGCAGTACTTC.

The rearrangement links TRBV29-1 to TRBJ1-1, with 7 bases lining up with TRBD1. The V gene's germline CDR1 is SQVTM and CDR2 ANQGSEA. Trimming took 5 bases from V and 5 from J; bases not matched to a gene: 5. CDR3 length: 12 amino acids. CDR3 sequence reads: CSVQKQGTEAFF. CDR3 DNA sequence: TGCAGCGTTCAAAAACAGGGGACTGAAGCTTTCTTT.

As for this clone: The same CDR3 can be traced to other DNA sequences in this sample. This rearrangement joins TRBV9 to TRBJ1-2; D is ambiguous. The CDR3 sequence is 14 residues long. Germline values: CDR1 SGDLS, CDR2 YYNGEE. Deletions cut 4 bases from V and 2 bases from J, with 12 bases between. In DNA form, the CDR3 reads TGTGCCAGCAGCCCATCAGGAGGAAACTATGGCTACACCTTC. This encodes CASSPSGGNYGYTF.

This clone was counted between two and nine times. This chain joins TRBV5-1 and TRBJ1-2; TRBD1 might be the D (5 bases). V was shortened by 0 bases and J by 6 bases, with 9 bases between the two germline ends. Germline V gene sequence: CDR1 SGHRS, CDR2 YFSETQ. The CDR3 contains 13 residues. CDR3 nucleotide sequence: TGCGCCAGCAGCTTGGCAGGGTTGAATGGCTACACCTTC. It translates to CASSLAGLNGYTF.

This clone was counted only a few times. This chain connects TRBV2 to TRBJ1-4; no definite D call. The V gene's germline CDR1 is SNHLY and CDR2 FYNNEI. The CDR3 consists of 13 residues. V was clipped by 8 bases and J by 10 bases, with 17 bases between them. The CDR3 region has the DNA TGTGCCAGCTATGACGGGCCGCGGGGAAAACTGTTTTTT. Its protein product is CASYDGPRGKLFF.

This clone has just a few counts. The V gene is TRBV28, the J gene TRBJ1-1; 8 bases map to TRBD1. The CDR3 consists of 15 residues. CDR1 and CDR2 (germline): MDHEN, SYDVKM. V lost 6 bases to trimming and J lost 2 bases; unmatched junction nucleotides: 8. The CDR3 loop is CASSLGGTGNTEAFF. DNA for the CDR3: TGTGCCAGCAGCTTGGGGGGGACAGGTAACACTGAAGCTTTCTTT. Using reference TRBV28 and TRBJ1-1 for the parts outside the CDR3, the full variable domain is DVKVTQSSRYLVKRTGEKVFLECVQDMDHENMFWYRQDPGLGLRLIYFSYDVKMKEKGDIPEGYSVSREKKERFSLILESASTNQTSMYLCASSLGGTGNTEAFFGQGTRLTVV.

The chain uses TRBV9 and TRBJ2-2, with D unresolved. The V end lost 4 bases, the J end lost 7 bases, and 8 bases lay between the germline ends. The CDR3 covers 12 residues. Per the germline V gene, CDR1 is SGDLS and CDR2 is YYNGEE. CDR3 in DNA: TGTGCCAGCAGCCTGGACGGCGGGGAGCTGTTTTTT. This encodes CASSLDGGELFF.

This clone was seen a few times. The V and J genes are TRBV5-6 and TRBJ1-1, with D unresolved. Trimming removed 1 base from V and 0 bases from J, with 13 bases in between. The CDR3 has 16 amino acids. Germline CDR1 SGHDT, CDR2 YYEEEE. Here the CDR3 DNA reads TGTGCCAGCAGCTTGATTGCGGCGGGGATGAACACTGAAGCTTTCTTT. Encoded protein: CASSLIAAGMNTEAFF. Together with reference TRBV5-6 and TRBJ1-1, the CDR3 gives the full variable domain: DAGVTQSPTHLIKTRGQQVTLRCSPKSGHDTVSWYQQALGQGPQFIFQYYEEEERQRGNFPDRFSGHQFPNYSSELNVNALLLGDSALYLCASSLIAAGMNTEAFFGQGTRLTVV.

The rearrangement joins TRBV2 to TRBJ2-5; tentative D call: TRBD1 (6 bases). CDR1 and CDR2 (germline): SNHLY, FYNNEI. The V end lost 3 bases, the J end lost 7 bases, and 15 bases lay between the germline ends. The CDR3 loop spans 14 amino acids. The CDR3 region has the DNA TGTGCCAGCAGTGACGGGACATCCGCGGGGACCCAGTACTTC. Its translation: CASSDGTSAGTQYF. Full variable domain (rest looked up from reference TRBV2 and TRBJ2-5): EPEVTQTPSHQVTQMGQEVILRCVPISNHLYFYWYRQILGQKVEFLVSFYNNEISEKSEIFDDQFSVERPDGSNFTLKIRSTKLEDSAMYFCASSDGTSAGTQYFGPGTRLLVL.

This clone occurred a few times. The chain uses TRBV2 and TRBJ2-2; D not certain. The CDR3 covers 12 residues. Trimming shortened V by 9 bases and J by 2 bases, and 7 bases separated the two germline ends. Germline CDR1 SNHLY, CDR2 FYNNEI. This chain's CDR3 is CASLRNTGELFF. CDR3 DNA sequence: TGTGCCAGTCTCCGTAACACCGGGGAGCTGTTTTTT.

This clone occurred a few times. The rearrangement links TRBV2 to TRBJ2-4; possibly TRBD2 for D (6 bases). CDR3 length equals 12 residues. The germline V gene has CDR1 SNHLY and CDR2 FYNNEI. V was trimmed by 4 bases and J by 5 bases, leaving 6 bases between them. The CDR3 sequence is CASSGGENIQYF. CDR3 DNA sequence: TGTGCCAGCAGTGGCGGGGAAAACATTCAGTACTTC.

In its sample, this clone was seen a few times. The chain couples TRBV30 to TRBJ1-2; D is possibly TRBD1 (6 bases). The germline gives CDR1 GTSNPN, CDR2 SVGIG (reference sequence). The CDR3 consists of 13 residues. Deletions cut 4 bases from V and 2 bases from J, with 11 bases between. CDR3 DNA sequence: TGTGCCTGGAATATCGGACAGAACTATGGCTACACCTTC. Translation: CAWNIGQNYGYTF. The full variable domain, in which reference TRBV30 and TRBJ1-2 provide the parts outside the CDR3, is SQTIHQWPATLVQPVGSPLSLECTVEGTSNPNLYWYRQAAGRGLQLLFYSVGIGQISSEVPQNLSASRPQDRQFILSSKKLLLSDSGFYLCAWNIGQNYGYTFGSGTRLTVV.

The chain uses TRBV4-3 and TRBJ1-6; 7 bases agree with TRBD1. V was clipped by 0 bases and J by 9 bases; unmatched bases: 8. The CDR3 has 16 residues. The germline V gene encodes CDR1 LGHNA and CDR2 YSLEER. The CDR3 bases are TGCGCCAGCAGCCAAGAACGAGACAGGGTGAGTTCACCCCTCCACTTT. Translating it yields CASSQERDRVSSPLHF.

The genes are TRBV7-2 and TRBJ1-4; D gene uncertain. Germline assignment: CDR1 SGHTA and CDR2 FQGNSA. CDR3 length: 14 amino acids. V was pared by 7 bases and J by 2 bases, with 11 bases between. The CDR3 DNA reads TGTGCCAGCACCGCGCGGGCCACTAATGAAAAACTGTTTTTT. Translated, it gives CASTARATNEKLFF.

The chain joins TRBV5-6 to TRBJ1-2; D is unclear. Germline V gene lookup returns CDR1 SGHDT and CDR2 YYEEEE. The CDR3 has 12 amino acids. Trimming removed 4 bases at V and 0 bases at J, with 4 bases between. The CDR3 loop reads CASSLTNYGYTF. The CDR3 DNA follows: TGTGCCAGCAGCCTAACTAACTATGGCTACACCTTC. Using reference TRBV5-6 and TRBJ1-2 for the parts outside the CDR3, the full variable domain is DAGVTQSPTHLIKTRGQQVTLRCSPKSGHDTVSWYQQALGQGPQFIFQYYEEEERQRGNFPDRFSGHQFPNYSSELNVNALLLGDSALYLCASSLTNYGYTFGSGTRLTVV.